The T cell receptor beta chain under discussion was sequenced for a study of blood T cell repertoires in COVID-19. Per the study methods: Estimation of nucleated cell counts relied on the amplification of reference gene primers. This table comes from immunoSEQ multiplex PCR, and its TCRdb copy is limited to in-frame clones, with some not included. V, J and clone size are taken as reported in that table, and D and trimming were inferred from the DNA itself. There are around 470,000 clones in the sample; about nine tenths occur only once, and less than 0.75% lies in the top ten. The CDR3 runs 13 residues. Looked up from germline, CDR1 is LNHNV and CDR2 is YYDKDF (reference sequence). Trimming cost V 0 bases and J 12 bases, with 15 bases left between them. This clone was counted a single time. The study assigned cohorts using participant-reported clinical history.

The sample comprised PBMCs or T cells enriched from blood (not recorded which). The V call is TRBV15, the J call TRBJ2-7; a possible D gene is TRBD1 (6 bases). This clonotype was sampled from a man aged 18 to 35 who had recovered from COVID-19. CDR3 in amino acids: CATSRDHRDNRYF. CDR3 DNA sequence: TGTGCCACCAGCAGAGATCACCGGGACAACCGGTACTTC.